Sequencing of this T cell receptor beta chain was carried out in a study of blood T cell repertoires in COVID-19. Looking at the study overall: Acute and convalescent COVID-19 samples came from the United States, Italy and Spain. Sample material is recorded as cDNA or gDNA derived from T cells, B-cell-depleted T cells, or PBMCs.

Germline CDR1 and CDR2: SGHRS and YFSETQ. Unmatched junction bases numbered 7, after V lost 0 bases and J lost 6 bases. The CDR3 length is 16 residues. In the authors' workflow: Scientists estimated how many nucleated cells there were by amplifying reference gene primers. Sequenced by immunoSEQ multiplex PCR; TCRdb stores in-frame clones only, minus some. That table is the source of V, J and clone size, and D and trimming were worked out from the DNA. The sample lists about 43,000 clones; under 85% were seen once. The receptor's source is an elderly man in a cohort sampled during active COVID-19. The sequencing input was peripheral blood. The V and J genes are TRBV5-1 and TRBJ2-1; 9 bases fit TRBD1. The DNA for the CDR3 is TGCGCCAGCAGCTTGGACGACAGGGGGTTCGCCAATGAGCAGTTCTTC. Its translation: CASSLDDRGFANEQFF. The whole variable domain, filled in from reference TRBV5-1 and TRBJ2-1, reads KAGVTQTPRYLIKTRGQQVTLSCSPISGHRSVSWYQQTPGQGLQFLFEYFSETQRNKGNFPGRFSGRQFSNSRSEMNVSTLELGDSALYLCASSLDDRGFANEQFFGPGTRLTVL.